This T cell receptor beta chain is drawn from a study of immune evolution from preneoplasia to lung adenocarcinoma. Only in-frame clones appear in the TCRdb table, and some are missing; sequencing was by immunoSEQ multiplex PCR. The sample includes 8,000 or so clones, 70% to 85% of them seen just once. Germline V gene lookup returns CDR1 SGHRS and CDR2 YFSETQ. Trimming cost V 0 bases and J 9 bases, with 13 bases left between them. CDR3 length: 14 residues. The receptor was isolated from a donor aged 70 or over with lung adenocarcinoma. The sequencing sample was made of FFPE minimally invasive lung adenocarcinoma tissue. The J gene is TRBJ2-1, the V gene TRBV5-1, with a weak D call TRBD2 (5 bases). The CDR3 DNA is TGCGCCAGCAGCTTGGGGGGAGATGTGGTTGAGCAGTTCTTC. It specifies CASSLGGDVVEQFF.